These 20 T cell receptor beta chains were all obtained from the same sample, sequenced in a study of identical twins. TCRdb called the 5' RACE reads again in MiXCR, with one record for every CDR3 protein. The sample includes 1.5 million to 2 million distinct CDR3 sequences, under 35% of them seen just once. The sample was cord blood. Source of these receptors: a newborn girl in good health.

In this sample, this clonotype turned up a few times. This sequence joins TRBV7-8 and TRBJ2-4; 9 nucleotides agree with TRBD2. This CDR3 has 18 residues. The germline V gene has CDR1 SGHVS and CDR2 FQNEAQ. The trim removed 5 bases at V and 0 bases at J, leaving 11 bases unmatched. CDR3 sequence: CASSPSGIRSLAKNIQYF. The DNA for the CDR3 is TGTGCCAGCAGCCCTAGCGGGATAAGGTCTTTAGCCAAAAACATTCAGTACTTC. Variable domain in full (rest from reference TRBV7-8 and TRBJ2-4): GAGVSQSPRYKVAKRGQDVALRCDPISGHVSLFWYQQALGQGPEFLTYFQNEAQLDKSGLPSDRFFAERPEGSVSTLKIQRTQQEDSAVYLCASSPSGIRSLAKNIQYFGAGTRLSVL.

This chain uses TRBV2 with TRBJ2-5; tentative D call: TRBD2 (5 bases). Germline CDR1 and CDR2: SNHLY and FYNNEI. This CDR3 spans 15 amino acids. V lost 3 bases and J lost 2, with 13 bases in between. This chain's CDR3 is CASSELALSQETQYF. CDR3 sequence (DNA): TGTGCCAGCAGTGAGTTAGCGCTTTCACAAGAGACCCAGTACTTC.

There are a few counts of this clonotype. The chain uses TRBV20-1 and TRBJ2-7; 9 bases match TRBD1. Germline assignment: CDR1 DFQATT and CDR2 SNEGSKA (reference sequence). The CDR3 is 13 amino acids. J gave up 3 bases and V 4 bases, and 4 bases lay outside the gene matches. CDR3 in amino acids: CSATRQGVYEQYF. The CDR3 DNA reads TGCAGTGCTACCCGACAGGGGGTCTACGAGCAGTACTTC.

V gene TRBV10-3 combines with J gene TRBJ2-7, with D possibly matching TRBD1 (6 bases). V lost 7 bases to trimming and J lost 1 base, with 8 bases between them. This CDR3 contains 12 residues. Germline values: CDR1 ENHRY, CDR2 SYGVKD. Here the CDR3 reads CAIKGGSYEQYF. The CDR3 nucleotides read TGTGCCATCAAAGGGGGATCCTACGAGCAGTACTTC.

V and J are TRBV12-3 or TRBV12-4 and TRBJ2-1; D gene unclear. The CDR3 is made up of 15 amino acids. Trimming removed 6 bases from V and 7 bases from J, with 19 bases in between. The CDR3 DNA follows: TGTGCCAGCAGGCCACCAGCGAGCCTAGGGAATGAGCAGTTCTTC. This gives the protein CASRPPASLGNEQFF.

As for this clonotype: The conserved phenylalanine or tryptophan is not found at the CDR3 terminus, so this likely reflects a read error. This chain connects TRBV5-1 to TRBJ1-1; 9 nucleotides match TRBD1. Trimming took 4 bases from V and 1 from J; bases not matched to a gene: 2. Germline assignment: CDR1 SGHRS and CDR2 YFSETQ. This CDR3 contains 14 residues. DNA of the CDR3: TGCGCCAGCAGCACACAGGGGGCGAACACTGAAGCTTTCGTT. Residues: CASSTQGANTEAFV.

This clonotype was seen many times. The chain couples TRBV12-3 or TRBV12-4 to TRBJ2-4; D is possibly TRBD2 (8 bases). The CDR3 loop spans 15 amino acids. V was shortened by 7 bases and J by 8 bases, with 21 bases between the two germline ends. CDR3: CASIDREREIDIQYF. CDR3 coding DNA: TGTGCCAGCATCGACAGGGAGCGGGAGATCGACATTCAGTACTTC.

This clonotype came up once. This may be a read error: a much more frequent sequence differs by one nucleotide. For the CDR3, the DNA is TGCAGCGCGCAATCCCGGGCCCCTAGGGGCACAGATACGCAGTATTTT. Translated, it gives CSAQSRAPRGTDTQYF. The chain recombines TRBV29-1 with TRBJ2-3; unclear D gene. The length of the CDR3 is 16 residues. Trimming left V 7 bases short and J 1 base short, with 21 bases between. Germline CDR1 SQVTM, CDR2 ANQGSEA.

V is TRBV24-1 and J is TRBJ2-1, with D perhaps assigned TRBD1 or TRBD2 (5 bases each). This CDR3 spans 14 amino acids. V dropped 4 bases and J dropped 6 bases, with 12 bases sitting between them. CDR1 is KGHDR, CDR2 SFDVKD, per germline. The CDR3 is CATSDRGPCNEQFF. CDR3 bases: TGTGCCACCAGTGACCGGGGACCCTGCAATGAGCAGTTCTTC.

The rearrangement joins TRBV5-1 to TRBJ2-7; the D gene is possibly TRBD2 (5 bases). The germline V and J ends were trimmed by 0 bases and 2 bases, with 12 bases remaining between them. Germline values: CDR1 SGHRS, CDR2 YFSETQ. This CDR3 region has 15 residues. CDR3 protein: CASSLGWETPYEQYF. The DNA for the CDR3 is TGCGCCAGCAGCTTGGGATGGGAGACACCCTACGAGCAGTACTTC.

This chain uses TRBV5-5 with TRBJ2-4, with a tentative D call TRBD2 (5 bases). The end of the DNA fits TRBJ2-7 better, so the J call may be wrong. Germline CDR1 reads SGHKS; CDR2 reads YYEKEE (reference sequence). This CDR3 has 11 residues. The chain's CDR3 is CASKEGYEQYF. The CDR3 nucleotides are TGTGCCAGCAAAGAGGGTTACGAGCAGTACTTC.

CDR3 nucleotide sequence: TGTGCCAGCAGCCAAGTGGGACAGGGGGGTGACATTCAGTACTTC. This sequence encodes CASSQVGQGGDIQYF. The chain links TRBV4-2 to TRBJ2-4; 11 bases are a match to TRBD1. Germline CDR1 is LGHNA and CDR2 is YNFKEQ. V was clipped by 1 base and J by 8 bases; unmatched bases: 4. The CDR3 is made up of 15 amino acids.

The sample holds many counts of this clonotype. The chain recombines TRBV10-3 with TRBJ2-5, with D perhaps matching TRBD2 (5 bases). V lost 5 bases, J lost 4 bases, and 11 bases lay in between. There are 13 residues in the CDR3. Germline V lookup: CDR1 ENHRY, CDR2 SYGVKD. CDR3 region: CAISSGLGETQYF. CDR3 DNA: TGTGCCATCAGTTCCGGACTGGGAGAGACCCAGTACTTC.

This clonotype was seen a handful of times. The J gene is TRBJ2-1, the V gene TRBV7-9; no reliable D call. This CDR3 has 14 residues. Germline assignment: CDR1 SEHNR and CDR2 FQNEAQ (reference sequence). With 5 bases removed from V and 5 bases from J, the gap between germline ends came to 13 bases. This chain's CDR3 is CASSQTLLNNEQFF. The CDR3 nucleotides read TGTGCCAGCAGCCAAACGCTCCTAAACAATGAGCAGTTCTTC.

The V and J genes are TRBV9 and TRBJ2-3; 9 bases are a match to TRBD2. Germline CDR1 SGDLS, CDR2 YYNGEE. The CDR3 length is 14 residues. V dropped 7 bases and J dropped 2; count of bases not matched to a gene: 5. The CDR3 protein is CASGLAGNTDTQYF. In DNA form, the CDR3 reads TGTGCCAGCGGGCTAGCGGGGAACACAGATACGCAGTATTTT.

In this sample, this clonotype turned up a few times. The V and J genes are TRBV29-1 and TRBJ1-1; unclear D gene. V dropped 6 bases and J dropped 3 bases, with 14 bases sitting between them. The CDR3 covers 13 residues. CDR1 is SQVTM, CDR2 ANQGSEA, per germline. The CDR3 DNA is TGCAGCGTCCACTATCGGGTGGACACTGAAGCTTTCTTT. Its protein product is CSVHYRVDTEAFF.

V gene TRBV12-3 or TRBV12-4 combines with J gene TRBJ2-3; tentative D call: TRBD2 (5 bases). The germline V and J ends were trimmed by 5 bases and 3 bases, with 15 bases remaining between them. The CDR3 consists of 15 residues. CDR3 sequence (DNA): TGTGCCAGCAGTCAACGGGAAGCAGAAACAGATACGCAGTATTTT. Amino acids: CASSQREAETDTQYF.

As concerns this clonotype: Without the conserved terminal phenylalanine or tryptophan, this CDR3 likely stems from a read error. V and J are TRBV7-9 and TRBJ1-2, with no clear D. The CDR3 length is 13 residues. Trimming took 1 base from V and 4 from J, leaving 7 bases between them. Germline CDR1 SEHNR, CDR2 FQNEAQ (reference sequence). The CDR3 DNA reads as TGTGCCAGCAGCTTAGTAGGGCGCTATGGCTACACCGTC. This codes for CASSLVGRYGYTV.

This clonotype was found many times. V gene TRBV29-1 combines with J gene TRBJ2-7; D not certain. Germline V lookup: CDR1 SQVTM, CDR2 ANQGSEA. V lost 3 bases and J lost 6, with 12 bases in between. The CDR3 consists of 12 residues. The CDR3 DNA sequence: TGCAGCGTTGAGTCGGCTGTCGGCGAGCAGTACTTC. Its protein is CSVESAVGEQYF.

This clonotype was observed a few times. The CDR3 DNA sequence: TGTGCCAGCTCACCGTCGGGGGGCCGGGATGGCTACACCTTC. It translates to CASSPSGGRDGYTF. This rearrangement joins TRBV18 to TRBJ1-2; TRBD1 is a possible D gene (6 bases). The V end lost 3 bases, the J end lost 6 bases, and 14 bases lay between the germline ends. Germline CDR1 KGHSH, CDR2 LQKENI. The CDR3 consists of 14 residues.